The clone carrying this T cell receptor (beta chain) showed up many times. Its antigen is unidentified. TCR beta CDR3 sequences were amplified from RNA transcripts. During a first-round RT-PCR of the TCR CDR3, the HTBI primer set was used. In TCRdb, the multiplex PCR reads were re-called with MiXCR into one record per CDR3 protein. The sample has 550,000 to 650,000 distinct CDR3 sequences; roughly 15% are singletons. Trimming took 3 bases from V and 1 from J, leaving 10 bases between them. Germline V gene lookup returns CDR1 LGHDT and CDR2 YNNKEL (reference sequence). This CDR3 spans 15 amino acids. Not enrolled were patients with uncontrolled infection, other autoimmune disease, pregnancy or lactation. Fresh 10 ml peripheral blood yielded PBMCs. The data were obtained in a study of T cells in Graves' hyperthyroidism and ophthalmopathy. Study-wide results and caveats: Among clonotypes expanded in thyroid above 0.001, most were also found in blood.

Source material: blood. The rearrangement joins TRBV3-1 to TRBJ2-1; D may be TRBD2 (6 bases). The source of this sequence is a middle-aged woman with Graves' hyperthyroidism. CDR3 nucleotides: TGTGCCAGCAGCCAGGAGGGACGGTCCTACAATGAGCAGTTCTTC. This sequence encodes CASSQEGRSYNEQFF.